Listed below are T cell receptor beta chains from one sample, sequenced in a study of shared clonotypes between healthy human individuals. The repertoire was sequenced with immunoSEQ multiplex PCR; TCRdb's copy has only in-frame clones and lacks some. Of 550,000 to 650,000 clones in the sample, roughly 96% were seen once. Sequencing was done on a sample of naive CD8+ T cells sorted from blood. The source of these receptors is a woman in her twenties or thirties in good health. Both conserved end residues are trimmed from each CDR3. The order of the fields is V gene, J gene, D gene, CDR3 protein. The D gene is left open where the match is weak.

v_call: TRBV27; j_call: TRBJ1-6; d_call: -; cdr3_aa: ASSLSSESSYNSPLH
v_call: TRBV2; j_call: TRBJ2-5; d_call: -; cdr3_aa: ASSDGRTDQY
v_call: TRBV10-3; j_call: TRBJ1-1; d_call: -; cdr3_aa: AISEMKVTEAF
v_call: TRBV11-3; j_call: TRBJ1-2; d_call: -; cdr3_aa: ASSSRIRGYT
v_call: TRBV6-4; j_call: TRBJ1-1; d_call: -; cdr3_aa: ASSDGSEAF
v_call: TRBV7-9; j_call: TRBJ2-1; d_call: TRBD1; cdr3_aa: ASSTRDRLLITYNEQF
v_call: TRBV5-1; j_call: TRBJ2-1; d_call: TRBD2; cdr3_aa: ASSPSSGRYNEQF
v_call: TRBV6-5; j_call: TRBJ2-5; d_call: -; cdr3_aa: ASSYSFTETQY
v_call: TRBV28; j_call: TRBJ1-4; d_call: -; cdr3_aa: ASSLFGAGFGEKLF
v_call: TRBV4-1; j_call: TRBJ2-7; d_call: -; cdr3_aa: ASSQFQGPYEQY
v_call: TRBV27; j_call: TRBJ2-3; d_call: TRBD1; cdr3_aa: ASSFGTGTDTQY
v_call: TRBV25-1; j_call: TRBJ2-2; d_call: -; cdr3_aa: ASSDGTGELF
v_call: TRBV19; j_call: TRBJ1-1; d_call: -; cdr3_aa: ASSIPGGVAEAF
v_call: TRBV9; j_call: TRBJ2-2; d_call: -; cdr3_aa: ASDFGRGRNTGELF
v_call: TRBV11-2; j_call: TRBJ2-7; d_call: -; cdr3_aa: ASSSRLVFYEQY
v_call: TRBV10-3; j_call: TRBJ1-1; d_call: -; cdr3_aa: ATQPDRDDRMNTEAF
v_call: TRBV19; j_call: TRBJ1-5; d_call: -; cdr3_aa: ASTPVNSNLPQH
v_call: TRBV7-8; j_call: TRBJ2-7; d_call: TRBD2; cdr3_aa: ASSESGIQYEQY
v_call: TRBV4-2; j_call: TRBJ2-3; d_call: -; cdr3_aa: ASSQDAQFSTDTQY
v_call: TRBV19; j_call: TRBJ1-1; d_call: -; cdr3_aa: ASSIALNTEAF
v_call: TRBV6-5; j_call: TRBJ2-7; d_call: -; cdr3_aa: LVQGPLSYEQY
v_call: TRBV27; j_call: TRBJ2-7; d_call: TRBD2; cdr3_aa: ASGLGEPYEQY
v_call: TRBV28; j_call: TRBJ2-7; d_call: -; cdr3_aa: ASSYDRPIGDEQY
v_call: TRBV28; j_call: TRBJ2-7; d_call: -; cdr3_aa: ASSDPTGTYEQY
v_call: TRBV5-4; j_call: TRBJ1-2; d_call: TRBD1; cdr3_aa: ASSFQGADGYT
v_call: TRBV14; j_call: TRBJ2-1; d_call: -; cdr3_aa: ASSQDLWSEQF
v_call: TRBV27; j_call: TRBJ2-7; d_call: TRBD2; cdr3_aa: ASSFSSGRPTAYDEQY
v_call: TRBV9; j_call: TRBJ2-1; d_call: TRBD2; cdr3_aa: ASTKGTSGGNEQF
v_call: TRBV28; j_call: TRBJ1-1; d_call: -; cdr3_aa: ASSLAAPGTEAF
v_call: TRBV27; j_call: TRBJ2-7; d_call: TRBD1; cdr3_aa: ASRAGTGSEQY
v_call: TRBV2; j_call: TRBJ2-3; d_call: TRBD2; cdr3_aa: ASRAGGADTQY
v_call: TRBV2; j_call: TRBJ2-4; d_call: -; cdr3_aa: ASKLTGGIDIQY
v_call: TRBV19; j_call: TRBJ2-3; d_call: TRBD1; cdr3_aa: ASSIIQGIRTDTQY
v_call: TRBV15; j_call: TRBJ2-5; d_call: -; cdr3_aa: ATRGQSQETQY
v_call: TRBV28; j_call: TRBJ2-7; d_call: -; cdr3_aa: ASSLDPWYEQY
v_call: TRBV6-5; j_call: TRBJ1-5; d_call: -; cdr3_aa: ASTRGHSNQPQH
v_call: TRBV7-6; j_call: TRBJ2-1; d_call: -; cdr3_aa: ASSFQDSTYNEQF
v_call: TRBV21-1; j_call: TRBJ2-1; d_call: -; cdr3_aa: ASSQGRLDRYNEQF
v_call: TRBV5-1; j_call: TRBJ2-1; d_call: TRBD1; cdr3_aa: ASSLMGQGMNEQF
v_call: TRBV2; j_call: TRBJ1-2; d_call: -; cdr3_aa: ASSVAGVLDYGYT
v_call: TRBV7-9; j_call: TRBJ2-7; d_call: TRBD1; cdr3_aa: ASSGLGQGWSYEQY
v_call: TRBV29-1; j_call: TRBJ1-1; d_call: -; cdr3_aa: SVEEAGSAEAF
v_call: TRBV10-3; j_call: TRBJ2-7; d_call: -; cdr3_aa: AISESRDEQY
v_call: TRBV9; j_call: TRBJ2-1; d_call: -; cdr3_aa: ASSAPLGSNEQF
v_call: TRBV2; j_call: TRBJ1-4; d_call: -; cdr3_aa: AVTPYGLPAGNEKLF